Below, 4 T cell receptor beta chains from the same sample are listed, as sequenced in a study of blood T cells in healthy people across ages. Primers used in a second PCR of about 6 to 11 cycles were a sample-barcoded 5' primer and a J-beta primer mix. TCRdb reanalysed the 5' RACE reads using MiXCR and keeps one entry per CDR3 protein. The sample includes about 1.5 million distinct CDR3 sequences, 42% of them seen just once. Source material: blood. These TCRs come from a woman aged 18-29 years in good health.

This chain joins TRBV6-5 and TRBJ2-3; 9 bases align to TRBD1. Per germline, CDR1 MNHEY and CDR2 SVGAGI. The CDR3 spans 15 residues. V lost 6 bases and J lost 2; bases outside the gene matches: 6. The CDR3 DNA reads as TGTGCCAGCAGAACGGACAGGGGACACACAGATACGCAGTATTTT. The encoded protein is CASRTDRGHTDTQYF.

The V and J genes are TRBV29-1 and TRBJ2-5; 7 bases agree with TRBD1. This CDR3 spans 13 amino acids. V shed 2 bases, J shed 6 bases, and the junction held 6 bases outside the gene matches. Germline CDR1 reads SQVTM; CDR2 reads ANQGSEA. The CDR3 loop is CSVELLTGKTQYF. In DNA, the CDR3 is TGCAGCGTTGAACTGCTGACAGGGAAGACCCAGTACTTC.

As for this clonotype: Sequence at one end of the junction differs from germline and may be a read error. The V and J genes are TRBV5-4 and TRBJ2-3; D is perhaps TRBD1 (5 bases). The CDR3 contains 14 residues. CDR1 is SGHNT and CDR2 is YYREEE in the germline V gene (reference sequence). As DNA, the CDR3 is TGTGCCGGCAGCTTTCAGGGTGGCACAGATACGCAGTATTTT. Its translation is CAGSFQGGTDTQYF.

The V gene is TRBV25-1, the J gene TRBJ2-7; no clear D. V gave up 3 bases and J gave up 2 bases, with 8 bases separating them. Germline lookup yields CDR1 MGHDK and CDR2 SYGVNS. This CDR3 contains 13 residues. The CDR3 loop is CASSDSTPYEQYF. The DNA for the CDR3 is TGTGCCAGCAGTGATTCCACCCCCTACGAGCAGTACTTC.